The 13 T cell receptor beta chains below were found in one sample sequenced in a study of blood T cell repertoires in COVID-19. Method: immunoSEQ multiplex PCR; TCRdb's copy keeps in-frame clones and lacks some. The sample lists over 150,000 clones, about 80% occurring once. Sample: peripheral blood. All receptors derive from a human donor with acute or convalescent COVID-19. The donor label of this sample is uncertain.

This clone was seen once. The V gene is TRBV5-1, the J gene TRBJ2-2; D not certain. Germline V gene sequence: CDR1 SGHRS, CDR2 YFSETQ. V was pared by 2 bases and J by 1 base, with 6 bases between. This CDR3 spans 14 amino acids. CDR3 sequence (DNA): TGCGCCAGCAGCTTTTCTCTGAACACCGGGGAGCTGTTTTTT. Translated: CASSFSLNTGELFF.

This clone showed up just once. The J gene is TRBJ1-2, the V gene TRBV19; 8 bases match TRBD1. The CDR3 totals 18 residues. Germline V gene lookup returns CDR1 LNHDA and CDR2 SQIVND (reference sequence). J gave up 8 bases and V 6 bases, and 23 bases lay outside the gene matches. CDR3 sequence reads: CASRTSGDTGTGLAGYTF. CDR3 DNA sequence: TGTGCCAGTAGAACATCCGGCGATACAGGGACAGGACTCGCGGGCTACACCTTC. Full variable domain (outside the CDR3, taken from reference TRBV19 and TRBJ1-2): DGGITQSPKYLFRKEGQNVTLSCEQNLNHDAMYWYRQDPGQGLRLIYYSQIVNDFQKGDIAEGYSVSREKKESFPLTVTSAQKNPTAFYLCASRTSGDTGTGLAGYTFGSGTRLTVV.

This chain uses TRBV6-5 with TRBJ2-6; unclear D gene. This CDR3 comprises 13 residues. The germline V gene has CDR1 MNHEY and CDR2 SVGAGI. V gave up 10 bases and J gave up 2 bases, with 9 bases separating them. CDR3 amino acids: CATRVPGANVLTF. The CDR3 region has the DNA TGTGCCACCCGTGTCCCTGGGGCCAACGTCCTGACTTTC.

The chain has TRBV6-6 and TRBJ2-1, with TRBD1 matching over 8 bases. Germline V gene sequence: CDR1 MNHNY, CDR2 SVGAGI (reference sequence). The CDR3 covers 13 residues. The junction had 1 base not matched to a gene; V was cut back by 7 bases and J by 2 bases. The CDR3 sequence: CASTTGAYNEQFF. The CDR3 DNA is TGTGCCAGCACGACAGGGGCCTACAATGAGCAGTTCTTC.

The DNA for the CDR3 is TGTGCCAGCAGCCAGGGGACGCAGAGCTCTGGAAACACCATATATTTT. This sequence encodes CASSQGTQSSGNTIYF. The rearrangement links TRBV9 to TRBJ1-3; a weak D match, TRBD1 (6 bases). Germline CDR1 is SGDLS and CDR2 is YYNGEE. V was trimmed by 4 bases and J by 0 bases, leaving 14 bases between them. This CDR3 is 16 amino acids long.

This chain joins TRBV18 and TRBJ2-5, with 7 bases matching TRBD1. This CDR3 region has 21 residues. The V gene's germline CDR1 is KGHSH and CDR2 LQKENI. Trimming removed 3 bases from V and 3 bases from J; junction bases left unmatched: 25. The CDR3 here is CASSPSLSGQTGRLWEETQYF. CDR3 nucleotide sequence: TGTGCCAGCTCACCTAGTCTTTCGGGTCAGACAGGGCGATTATGGGAAGAGACCCAGTACTTC.

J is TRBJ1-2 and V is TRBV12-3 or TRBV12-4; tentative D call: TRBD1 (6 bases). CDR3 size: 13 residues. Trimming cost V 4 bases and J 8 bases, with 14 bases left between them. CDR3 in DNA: TGTGCCAGCAGTTCAGGGGAGATTTGGGGCTACACCTTC. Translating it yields CASSSGEIWGYTF.

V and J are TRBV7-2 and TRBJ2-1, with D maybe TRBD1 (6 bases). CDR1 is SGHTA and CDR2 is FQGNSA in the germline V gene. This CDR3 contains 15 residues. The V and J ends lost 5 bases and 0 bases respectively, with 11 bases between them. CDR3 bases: TGTGCCAGCAGCCTGGGGGCTAGCTCCTACAATGAGCAGTTCTTC. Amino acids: CASSLGASSYNEQFF.

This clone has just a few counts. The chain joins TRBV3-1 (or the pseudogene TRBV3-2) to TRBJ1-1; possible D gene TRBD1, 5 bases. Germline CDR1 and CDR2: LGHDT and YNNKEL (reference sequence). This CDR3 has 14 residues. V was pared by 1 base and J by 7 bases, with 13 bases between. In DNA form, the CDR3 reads TGTGCCAGCAGCCAAGTAGGGGCGATGGGTGAAGCTTTCTTT. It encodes CASSQVGAMGEAFF.

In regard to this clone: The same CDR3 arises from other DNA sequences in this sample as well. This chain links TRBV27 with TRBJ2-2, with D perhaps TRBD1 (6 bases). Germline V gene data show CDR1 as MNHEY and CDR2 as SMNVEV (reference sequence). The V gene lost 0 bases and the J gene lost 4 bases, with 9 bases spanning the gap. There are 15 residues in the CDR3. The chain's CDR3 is CASSLSRGSTGELFF. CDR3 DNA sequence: TGTGCCAGCAGTTTATCCAGGGGTAGCACCGGGGAGCTGTTTTTT.

CDR3 DNA sequence: TGTGCCAGCAGTGGCTTCGGACAGGGGAAATACGAGCAGTACTTC. Its protein product is CASSGFGQGKYEQYF. The J gene is TRBJ2-7, the V gene TRBV2, with TRBD1 matching 9 bases. Germline CDR1 reads SNHLY; CDR2 reads FYNNEI. The junction had 8 bases not matched to a gene; V was cut back by 4 bases and J by 4 bases. The length of the CDR3 is 15 residues.

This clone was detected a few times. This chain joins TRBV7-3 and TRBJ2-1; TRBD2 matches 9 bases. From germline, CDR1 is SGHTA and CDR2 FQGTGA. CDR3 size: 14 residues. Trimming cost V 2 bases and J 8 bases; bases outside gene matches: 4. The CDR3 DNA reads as TGTGCCAGCAGCTTAGCGGGAGGGAGATATGAGCAGTTCTTC. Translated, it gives CASSLAGGRYEQFF. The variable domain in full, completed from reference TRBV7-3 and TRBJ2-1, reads GAGVSQTPSNKVTEKGKYVELRCDPISGHTALYWYRQSLGQGPEFLIYFQGTGAADDSGLPNDRFFAVRPEGSVSTLKIQRTERGDSAVYLCASSLAGGRYEQFFGPGTRLTVL.

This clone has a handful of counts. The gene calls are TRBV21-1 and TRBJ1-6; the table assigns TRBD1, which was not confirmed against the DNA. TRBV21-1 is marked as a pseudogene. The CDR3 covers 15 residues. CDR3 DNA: TGTGCCAGCAGGAGTTGGACAGGAGATAATTCACCCCTCCACTTT. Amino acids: CASRSWTGDNSPLHF.